The entry below gives a single T cell receptor (beta chain) sequence along with its context. The data were taken from a study of cytomegalovirus exposure and HLA in healthy donors. It was with 60 Vbeta and 13 Jbeta primers that the PCR ran. Original processing notes: Later analysis identified 65 million to 80 million unique TCR beta chains, about 10 million shared. Libraries were prepared by immunoSEQ multiplex PCR; TCRdb keeps only in-frame clonotypes and omits some of them. V and J calls and clone size are as listed in that table; D and trimming were resolved from the DNA. The table includes about 180,000 clones, around 82% detected once. CDR3 length equals 15 residues. CDR1 SNHLY and CDR2 FYNNEI come from the germline V gene. The V gene lost 7 bases and the J gene lost 1 base, with 16 bases spanning the gap.

Sequencing was performed on PBMCs. This receptor was taken from a man between 60 and 70 years old in good health and CMV-seronegative. The genes are TRBV2 and TRBJ1-2; D might be TRBD1 (6 bases). The CDR3 DNA reads as TGTGCCAGCATCGGCGACAGGATATATAACTATGGCTACACCTTC. This translates into CASIGDRIYNYGYTF.